The sequence of this TCR beta chain was determined in a study of blood T cell repertoires in COVID-19. The overall study: T cells, B-cell-depleted T cells, or PBMCs supplied cDNA or gDNA.

Trimming cost V 2 bases and J 7 bases; bases outside gene matches: 4. Germline V CDR1 and CDR2: SNHLY, FYNNEI. This CDR3 region has 15 residues. The assay was immunoSEQ multiplex PCR, and TCRdb's table has in-frame clones only and misses some. This sample has around 69,000 clones, with 65% to 90% found just once. V and J are TRBV2 and TRBJ2-2, with 10 bases fitting TRBD1. The receptor was isolated from a man aged 50 to 59 with acute or convalescent COVID-19. The sample was peripheral blood. CDR3 in amino acids: CASSEPGQGIGELFF. In DNA form, the CDR3 reads TGTGCCAGCAGTGAACCGGGACAGGGGATCGGGGAGCTGTTTTTT.